This T cell receptor (beta chain) is from a study of blood T cells in healthy people across ages. The use of a sample-barcoded 5' primer and a J-beta primer mix characterized a second PCR of 7 to 11 cycles. TCRdb passed the 5' RACE reads through MiXCR, listing each CDR3 protein once. The sample lists about 730,000 distinct CDR3 sequences, about 40% occurring once. The ends lost 6 bases at V and 11 bases at J; junction bases unmatched: 26. Germline V CDR1 and CDR2: MNHEY, SVGEGT. This CDR3 has 18 amino acids. The clonotype was recovered from an older woman in good health. The chain employs TRBV6-2 or TRBV6-3 and TRBJ2-5; 8 nucleotides line up with TRBD1. Sample: blood. The CDR3 protein is CASSPTRTGSDTGNEQYF. The CDR3 DNA reads as TGTGCCAGCAGCCCAACCAGGACAGGGTCGGACACTGGGAATGAGCAGTACTTC.